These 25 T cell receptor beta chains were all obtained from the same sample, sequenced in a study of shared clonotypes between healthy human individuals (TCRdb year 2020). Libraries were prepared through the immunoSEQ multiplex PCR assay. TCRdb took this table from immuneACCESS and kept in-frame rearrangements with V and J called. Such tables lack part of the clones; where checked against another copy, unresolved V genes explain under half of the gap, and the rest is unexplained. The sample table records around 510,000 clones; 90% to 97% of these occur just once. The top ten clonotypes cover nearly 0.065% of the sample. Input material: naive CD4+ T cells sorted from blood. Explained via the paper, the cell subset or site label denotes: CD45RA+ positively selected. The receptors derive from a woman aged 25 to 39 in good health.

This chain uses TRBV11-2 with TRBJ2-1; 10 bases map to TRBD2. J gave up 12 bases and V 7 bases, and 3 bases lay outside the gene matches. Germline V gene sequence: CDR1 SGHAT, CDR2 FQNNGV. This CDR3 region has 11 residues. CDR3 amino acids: CASTSGRGQFF. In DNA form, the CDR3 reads TGTGCCAGCACTAGCGGGAGAGGGCAGTTCTTC.

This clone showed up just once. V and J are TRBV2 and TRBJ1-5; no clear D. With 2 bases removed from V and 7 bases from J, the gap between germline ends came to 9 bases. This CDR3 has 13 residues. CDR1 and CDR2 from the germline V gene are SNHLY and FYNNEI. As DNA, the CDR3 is TGTGCCAGCAGTGAATCCCCGTGGCAGCCCCAGCATTTT. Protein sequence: CASSESPWQPQHF. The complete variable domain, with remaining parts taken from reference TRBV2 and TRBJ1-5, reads EPEVTQTPSHQVTQMGQEVILRCVPISNHLYFYWYRQILGQKVEFLVSFYNNEISEKSEIFDDQFSVERPDGSNFTLKIRSTKLEDSAMYFCASSESPWQPQHFGDGTRLSIL.

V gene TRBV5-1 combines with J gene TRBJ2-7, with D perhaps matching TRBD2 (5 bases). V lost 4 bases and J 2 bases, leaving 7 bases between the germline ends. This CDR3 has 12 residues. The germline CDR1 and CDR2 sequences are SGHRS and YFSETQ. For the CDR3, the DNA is TGCGCCAGCAGCAAGACTACCTACGAGCAGTACTTC. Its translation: CASSKTTYEQYF.

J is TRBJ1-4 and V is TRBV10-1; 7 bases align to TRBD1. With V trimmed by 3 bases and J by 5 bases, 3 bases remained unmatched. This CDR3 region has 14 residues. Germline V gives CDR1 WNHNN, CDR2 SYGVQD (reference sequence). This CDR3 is CASSEQGTNEKLFF. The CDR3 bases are TGCGCCAGCAGTGAACAGGGGACGAATGAAAAACTGTTTTTT.

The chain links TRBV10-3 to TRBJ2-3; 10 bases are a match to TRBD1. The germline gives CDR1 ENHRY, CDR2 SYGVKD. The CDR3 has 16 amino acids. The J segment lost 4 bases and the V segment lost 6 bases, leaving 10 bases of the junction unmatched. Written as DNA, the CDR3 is TGTGCCATCAGGACGCCCGGGACAGGGGAAGCAGATACGCAGTATTTT. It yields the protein CAIRTPGTGEADTQYF.

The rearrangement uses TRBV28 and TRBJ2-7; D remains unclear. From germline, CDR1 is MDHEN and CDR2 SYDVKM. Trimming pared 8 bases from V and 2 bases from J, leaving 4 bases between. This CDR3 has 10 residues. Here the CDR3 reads CASATYEQYF. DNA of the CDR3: TGTGCCAGCGCAACCTACGAGCAGTACTTC.

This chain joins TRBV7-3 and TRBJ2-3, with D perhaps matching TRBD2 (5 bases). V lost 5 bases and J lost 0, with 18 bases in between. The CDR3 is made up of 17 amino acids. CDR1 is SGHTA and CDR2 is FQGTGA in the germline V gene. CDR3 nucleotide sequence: TGTGCCAGCAGCCCAGACCCTACTAGGATAAGCACAGATACGCAGTATTTT. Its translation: CASSPDPTRISTDTQYF.

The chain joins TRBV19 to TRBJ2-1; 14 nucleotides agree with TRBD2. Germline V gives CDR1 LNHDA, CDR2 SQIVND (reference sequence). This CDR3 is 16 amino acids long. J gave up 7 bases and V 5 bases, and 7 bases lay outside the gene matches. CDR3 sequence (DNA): TGTGCCAGTAGTTACGCCGGGACTAGCGGGAGTAATGAGCAGTTCTTC. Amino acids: CASSYAGTSGSNEQFF.

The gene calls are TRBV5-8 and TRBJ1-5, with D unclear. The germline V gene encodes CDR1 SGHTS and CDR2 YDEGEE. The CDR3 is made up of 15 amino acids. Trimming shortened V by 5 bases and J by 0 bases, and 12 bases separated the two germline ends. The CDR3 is CASSRGRISNQPQHF. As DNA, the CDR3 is TGTGCCAGCAGTCGAGGACGGATTAGCAATCAGCCCCAGCATTTT.

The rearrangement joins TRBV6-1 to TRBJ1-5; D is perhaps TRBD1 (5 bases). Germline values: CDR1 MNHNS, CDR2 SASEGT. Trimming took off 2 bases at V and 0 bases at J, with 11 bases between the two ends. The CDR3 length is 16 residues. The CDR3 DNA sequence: TGTGCCAGCAGTGAAAAAGACAGAATTAGCAATCAGCCCCAGCATTTT. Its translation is CASSEKDRISNQPQHF.

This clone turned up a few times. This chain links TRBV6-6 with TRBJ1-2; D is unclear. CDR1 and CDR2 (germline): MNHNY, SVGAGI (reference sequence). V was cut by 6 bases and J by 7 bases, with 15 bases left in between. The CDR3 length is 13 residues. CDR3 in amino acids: CASSPDREGGYTF. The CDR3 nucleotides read TGTGCCAGCAGCCCGGACCGAGAGGGTGGCTACACCTTC.

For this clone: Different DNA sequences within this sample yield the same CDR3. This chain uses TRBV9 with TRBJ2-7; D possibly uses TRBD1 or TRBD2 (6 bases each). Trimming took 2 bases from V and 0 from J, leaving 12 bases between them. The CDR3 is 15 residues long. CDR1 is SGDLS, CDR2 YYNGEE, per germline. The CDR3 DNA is TGTGCCAGCAGCGTCGAGGGGGGCCCCTCCTACGAGCAGTACTTC. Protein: CASSVEGGPSYEQYF.

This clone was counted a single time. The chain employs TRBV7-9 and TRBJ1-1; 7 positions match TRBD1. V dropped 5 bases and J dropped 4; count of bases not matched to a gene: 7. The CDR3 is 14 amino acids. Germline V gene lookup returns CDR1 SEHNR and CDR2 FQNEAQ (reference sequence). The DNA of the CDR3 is TGTGCCAGCAGCCCTCAGGGGGGGGCCACTGAAGCTTTCTTT. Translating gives CASSPQGGATEAFF.

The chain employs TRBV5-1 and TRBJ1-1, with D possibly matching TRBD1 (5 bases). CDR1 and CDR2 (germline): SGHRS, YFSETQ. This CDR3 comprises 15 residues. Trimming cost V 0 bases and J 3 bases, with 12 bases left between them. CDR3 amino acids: CASSLGGADDTEAFF. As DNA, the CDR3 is TGCGCCAGCAGCTTGGGAGGGGCGGACGACACTGAAGCTTTCTTT.

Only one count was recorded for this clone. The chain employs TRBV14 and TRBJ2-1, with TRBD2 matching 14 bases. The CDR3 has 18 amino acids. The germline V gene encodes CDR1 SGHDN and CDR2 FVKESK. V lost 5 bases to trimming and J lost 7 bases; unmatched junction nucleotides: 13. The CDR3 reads CASSVRPGLAGVWNEQFF. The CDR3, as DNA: TGTGCCAGCAGCGTTCGGCCGGGACTAGCGGGAGTGTGGAATGAGCAGTTCTTC.

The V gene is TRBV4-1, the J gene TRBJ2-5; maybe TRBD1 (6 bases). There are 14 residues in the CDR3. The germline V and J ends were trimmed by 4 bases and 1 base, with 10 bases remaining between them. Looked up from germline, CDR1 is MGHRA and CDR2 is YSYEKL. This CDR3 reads CASSPGQTQETQYF. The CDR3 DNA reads TGCGCCAGCAGCCCCGGACAGACCCAAGAGACCCAGTACTTC.

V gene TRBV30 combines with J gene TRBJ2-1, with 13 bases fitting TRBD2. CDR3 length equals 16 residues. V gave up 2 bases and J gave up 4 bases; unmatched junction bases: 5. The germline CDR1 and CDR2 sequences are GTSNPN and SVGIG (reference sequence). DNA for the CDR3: TGTGCCTGGAGTAGACTAGCGGGAGGCATTTACAATGAGCAGTTCTTC. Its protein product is CAWSRLAGGIYNEQFF. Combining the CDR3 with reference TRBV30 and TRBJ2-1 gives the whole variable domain SQTIHQWPATLVQPVGSPLSLECTVEGTSNPNLYWYRQAAGRGLQLLFYSVGIGQISSEVPQNLSASRPQDRQFILSSKKLLLSDSGFYLCAWSRLAGGIYNEQFFGPGTRLTVL.

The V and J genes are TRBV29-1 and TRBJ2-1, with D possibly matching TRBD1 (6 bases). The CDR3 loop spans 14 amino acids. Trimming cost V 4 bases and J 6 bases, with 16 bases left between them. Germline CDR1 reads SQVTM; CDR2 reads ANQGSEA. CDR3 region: CSVVAGERGNEQFF. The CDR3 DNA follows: TGCAGCGTTGTCGCAGGGGAAAGGGGCAATGAGCAGTTCTTC.

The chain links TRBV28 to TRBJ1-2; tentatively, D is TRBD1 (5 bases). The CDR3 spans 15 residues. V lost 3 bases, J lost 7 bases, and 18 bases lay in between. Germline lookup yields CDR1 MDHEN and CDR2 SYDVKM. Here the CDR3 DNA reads TGTGCCAGCAGTTTTTGGGGGGTAGCTAATAGTGGCTACACCTTC. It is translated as CASSFWGVANSGYTF.

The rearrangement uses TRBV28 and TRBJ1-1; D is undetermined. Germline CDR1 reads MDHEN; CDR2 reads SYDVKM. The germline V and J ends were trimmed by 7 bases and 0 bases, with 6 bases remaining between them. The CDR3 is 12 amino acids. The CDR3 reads CASTTMNTEAFF. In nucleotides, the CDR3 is TGTGCCAGCACCACTATGAACACTGAAGCTTTCTTT.

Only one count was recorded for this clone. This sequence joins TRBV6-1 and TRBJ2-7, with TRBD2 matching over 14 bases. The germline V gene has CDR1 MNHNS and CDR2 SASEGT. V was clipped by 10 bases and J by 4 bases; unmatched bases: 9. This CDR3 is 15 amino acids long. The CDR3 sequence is CATSPGLAGEYEQYF. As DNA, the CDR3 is TGTGCCACCTCACCGGGACTAGCGGGAGAGTACGAGCAGTACTTC.

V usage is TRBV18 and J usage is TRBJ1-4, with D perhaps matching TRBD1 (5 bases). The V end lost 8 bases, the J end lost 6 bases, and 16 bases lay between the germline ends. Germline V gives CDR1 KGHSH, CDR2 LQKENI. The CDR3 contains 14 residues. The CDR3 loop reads CASTSGTSDEKLFF. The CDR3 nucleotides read TGTGCCAGCACATCCGGGACCTCCGATGAAAAACTGTTTTTT.

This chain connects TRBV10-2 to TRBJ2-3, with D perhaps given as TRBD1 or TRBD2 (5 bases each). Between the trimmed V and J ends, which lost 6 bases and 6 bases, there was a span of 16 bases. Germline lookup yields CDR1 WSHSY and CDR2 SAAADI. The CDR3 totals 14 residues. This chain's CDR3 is CASRGQRSQDTQYF. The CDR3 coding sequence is TGCGCCAGCAGGGGGCAGCGGAGTCAGGATACGCAGTATTTT.

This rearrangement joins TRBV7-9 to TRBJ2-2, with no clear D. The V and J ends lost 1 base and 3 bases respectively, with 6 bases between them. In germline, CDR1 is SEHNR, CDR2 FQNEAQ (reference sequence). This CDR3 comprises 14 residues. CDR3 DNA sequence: TGTGCCAGCAGCTTAGTGCGCGACACCGGGGAGCTGTTTTTT. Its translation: CASSLVRDTGELFF.

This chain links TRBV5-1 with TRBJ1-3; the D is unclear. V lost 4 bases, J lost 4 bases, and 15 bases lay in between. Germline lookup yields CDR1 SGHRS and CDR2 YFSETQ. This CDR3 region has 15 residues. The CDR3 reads CASSTRPSGGNTIYF. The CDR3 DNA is TGCGCCAGCAGCACCCGTCCCTCGGGGGGAAACACCATATATTTT.